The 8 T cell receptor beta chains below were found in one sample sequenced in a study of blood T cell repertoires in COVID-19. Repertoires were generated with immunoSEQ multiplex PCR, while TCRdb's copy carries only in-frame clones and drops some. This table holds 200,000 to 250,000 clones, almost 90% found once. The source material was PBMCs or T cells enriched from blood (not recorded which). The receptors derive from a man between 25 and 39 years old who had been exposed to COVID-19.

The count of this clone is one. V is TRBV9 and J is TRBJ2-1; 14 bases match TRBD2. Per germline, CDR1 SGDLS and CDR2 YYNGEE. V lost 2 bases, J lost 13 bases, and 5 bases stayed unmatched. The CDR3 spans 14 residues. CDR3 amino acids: CASSVRTSGGLQFF. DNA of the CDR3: TGTGCCAGCAGCGTCCGGACTAGCGGGGGGCTCCAGTTCTTC.

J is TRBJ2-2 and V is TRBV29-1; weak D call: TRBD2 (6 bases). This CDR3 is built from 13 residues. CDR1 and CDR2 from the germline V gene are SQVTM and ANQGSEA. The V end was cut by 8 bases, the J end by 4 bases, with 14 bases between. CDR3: CSFGGAGTGELFF. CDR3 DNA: TGCAGCTTCGGAGGGGCGGGCACCGGGGAGCTGTTTTTT.

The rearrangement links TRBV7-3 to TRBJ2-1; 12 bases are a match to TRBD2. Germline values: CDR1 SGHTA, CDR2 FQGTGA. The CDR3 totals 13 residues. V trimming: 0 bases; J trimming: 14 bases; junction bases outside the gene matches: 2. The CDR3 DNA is TGTGCCAGCAGCTTAACAGCTAGCGGGGGGGAGTTCTTC. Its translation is CASSLTASGGEFF.

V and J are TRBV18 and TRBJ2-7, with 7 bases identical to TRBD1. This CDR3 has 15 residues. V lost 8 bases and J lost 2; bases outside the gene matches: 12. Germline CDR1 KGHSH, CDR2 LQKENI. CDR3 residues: CASSLFGTETYEQYF. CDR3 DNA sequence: TGTGCCAGCAGCCTTTTCGGGACAGAGACCTACGAGCAGTACTTC.

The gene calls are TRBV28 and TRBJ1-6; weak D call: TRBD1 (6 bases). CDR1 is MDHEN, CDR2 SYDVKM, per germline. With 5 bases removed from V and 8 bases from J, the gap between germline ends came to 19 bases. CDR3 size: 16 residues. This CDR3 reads CASSLPTKGGDSPLHF. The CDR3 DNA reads TGTGCCAGCAGTCTGCCCACGAAGGGGGGGGATTCACCCCTCCACTTT.

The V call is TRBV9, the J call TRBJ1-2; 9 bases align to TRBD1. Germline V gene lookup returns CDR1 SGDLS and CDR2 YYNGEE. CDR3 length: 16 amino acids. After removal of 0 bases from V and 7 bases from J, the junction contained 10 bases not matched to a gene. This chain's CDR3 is CASSVAGNRGLGGYTF. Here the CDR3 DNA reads TGTGCCAGCAGCGTAGCTGGGAACAGGGGGCTCGGTGGCTACACCTTC.

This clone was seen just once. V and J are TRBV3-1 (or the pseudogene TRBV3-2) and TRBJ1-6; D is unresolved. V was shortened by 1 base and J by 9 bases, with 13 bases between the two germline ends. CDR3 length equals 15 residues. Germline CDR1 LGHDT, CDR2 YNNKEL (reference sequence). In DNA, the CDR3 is TGTGCCAGCAGCCAAGGACGTGCGCCTAGTTCACCCCTCCACTTT. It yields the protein CASSQGRAPSSPLHF.

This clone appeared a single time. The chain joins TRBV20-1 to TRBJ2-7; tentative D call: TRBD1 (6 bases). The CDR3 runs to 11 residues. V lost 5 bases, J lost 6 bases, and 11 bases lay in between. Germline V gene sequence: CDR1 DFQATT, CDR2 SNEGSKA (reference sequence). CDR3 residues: CSADRFSEQYF. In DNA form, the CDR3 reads TGCAGTGCTGACAGGTTTTCCGAGCAGTACTTC.